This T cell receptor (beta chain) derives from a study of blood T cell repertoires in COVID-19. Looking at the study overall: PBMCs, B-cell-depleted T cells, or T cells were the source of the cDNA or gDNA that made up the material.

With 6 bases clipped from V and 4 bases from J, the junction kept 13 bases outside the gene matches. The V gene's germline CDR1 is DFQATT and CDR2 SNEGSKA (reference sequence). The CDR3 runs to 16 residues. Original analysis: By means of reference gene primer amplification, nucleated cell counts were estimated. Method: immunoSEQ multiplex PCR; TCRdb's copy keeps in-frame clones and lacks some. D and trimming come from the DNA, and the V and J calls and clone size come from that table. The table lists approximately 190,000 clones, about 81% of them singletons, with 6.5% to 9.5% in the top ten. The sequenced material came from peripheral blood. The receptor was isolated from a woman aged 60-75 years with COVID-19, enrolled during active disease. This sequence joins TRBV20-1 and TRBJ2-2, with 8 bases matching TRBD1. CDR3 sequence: CSASDRGHKPTGELFF. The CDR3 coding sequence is TGCAGTGCGAGTGACAGGGGACACAAACCCACCGGGGAGCTGTTTTTT.